This T cell receptor beta chain was identified in a study of shared clonotypes between healthy human individuals (TCRdb year 2020). A note on the overall study: Three men and two women, aged 18 to 49 years, made up the cohort. Per donor, three plates each were used for CD4 naive and CD4 memory, two for CD8 naive, and one for CD8 memory. To estimate repertoire size and how much clonotype sharing occurs between individuals, the study deeply sequenced the blood TCR repertoires of a handful of healthy adults. To increase sequencing depth and limit assay-specific biases, different laboratories used diverse techniques to prepare libraries and sequence TCR repertoires. Per donor, leukapheresis produced somewhere between about 0.94 and 9.5 billion PBMCs.

Using the deep immunoSEQ assay, TCR CDR3 regions were amplified from genomic DNA by multiplex PCR. Extracted genomic DNA from each cell subset was spread evenly across all wells of several immunoSEQ 96-well plates, with each plate serving as a replicate. For sorted subsets, 200 ng of genomic DNA, equivalent to some 33,000 T cell genomes, went into each replicate PCR. The purified libraries were quantified using a Qubit 3.0 fluorometer, sized with a Bioanalyzer 2100, and then quantified again using the KAPA Library Quantification kit. Every immunoSEQ 96-well plate was sequenced on a separate single-read 150-cycle Illumina NextSeq 550 flow cell. The original methods were these. The immunoSEQ output contained only junctional sequences without quality scores, so filtering could not match that applied to full-length reads. Sequences were annotated with PyIR, a Python wrapper for IgBLAST v1.9, using IMGT germline references to assign V/J genes and CDR3. Any read was removed if the V/J assignment was weak (E-value above 1e-6), the CDR3 was missing, or the read contained stop codons, out-of-frame junctions, or ambiguous translated residues. V3J clonotypes were defined as sequences sharing an identical inferred V gene, J gene, and CDR3 amino acid sequence. To compute the percentage overlap between repertoires, the number of shared unique clonotypes was divided by the size of the smaller repertoire. Repertoire richness was assessed with RTK rarefaction, the Chao1 estimator, and Recon v2.1 estimates of unobserved clonotypes. OLGA was used to compute generation probabilities for all TCRbeta clonotypes that the gDNA method yielded from a few donors. TCRdb retrieved this table from immuneACCESS and kept in-frame rearrangements only. Not all clones are present; in checked studies, unresolved V genes account for under half, and no reason is known for the remainder. V, J and clone size derive from that table, while D and trimming were established from the DNA sequence. The sample includes hundreds of thousands of clones, with roughly 72% observed a single time. The ten largest clones take up around 1.8% of the sample.

Trimming at the junction amounts to 4 bases on V and 5 bases on J, and the germline ends lie 16 bases apart. CDR1 SGDLS and CDR2 YYNGEE were looked up in the germline V gene. The CDR3 contains 14 residues, cysteine and phenylalanine counted. The read is trimmed to its CDR3 DNA, 42 bases read in frame from base 1. As regards this clone: Its antigen remains undetermined. Base qualities are not recorded, but no much larger clone differs from it by a single base.

The donors were healthy, HIV-negative adults who had no recently reported acute infections or vaccinations. Every donor was a Caucasian adult living in Nashville, Tennessee, USA. Magnetic negative selection was used to enrich CD4+ T cells, after which naive cells were positively selected on CD45RA and the negative fraction became the memory subset. After blood collection by leukapheresis, PBMCs were isolated using Ficoll-Histopaque density gradient centrifugation and then cryopreserved in the vapor phase of liquid nitrogen. Analytical flow cytometry was used to check the purity and quantity of each magnetically sorted T cell population. From each sorted fraction, genomic DNA was isolated and quantified by UV absorbance on a Nanodrop 2000c. Study-wide conclusions, independent of this receptor: Even with the large sequencing depth, rarefaction of the sorted-subset datasets indicated that sequencing was incomplete. Clonotypes shared by all four sorted-subset donors showed higher generation probabilities than non-shared clonotypes. Naive subsets generally had larger estimated clonotype richness than memory subsets. Based on pairwise subsampling, the degree of clonotype sharing among donors was expected to be affected by sequencing depth. Only blood was sampled, and tissue TCR repertoires likely differ from those in blood. Sharing across several donors was observed for approximately 5% of naive CD4, less than 4% of naive CD8, 2% to 2.5% of memory CD4, and roughly 0.4% of memory CD8 clonotypes. The small number of donors limited the genetic and exposure-history diversity represented.

This TCR derives from a woman younger than 45 in good health. The chain joins TRBV9 to TRBJ2-7, with the D gene not confidently named. Specimen: memory CD4+ T cells sorted from blood. The sample's cell subset or site label is to be understood as: CD45RA-negative fraction. The CDR3 region: CASSPGRSSDEQYF. The DNA reads as follows: TGTGCCAGCAGCCCCGGGCGGAGTAGTGACGAGCAGTACTTC.